This T cell receptor beta chain derives from a study of OX40 agonist ivuxolimab in advanced cancers. Across the whole study: Ivuxolimab, an agonistic anti-OX40 (CD134) antibody, was given to patients.

V gave up 3 bases and J gave up 10 bases, with 9 bases separating them. CDR1 is DFQATT, CDR2 SNEGSKA, per germline (reference sequence). There are 10 residues in the CDR3. General study points: In a subset of nonresponders, normalized T-cell clonal expansion was also low.

TCRdb's copy holds only in-frame clones and misses some; the assay was immunoSEQ multiplex PCR. The table records 70,000 or so clones, roughly nine tenths of them present only once. Details on this clone: Its specificity is not known.

Source: CD4+ or CD8+ T cells sorted from blood, taken in a trial of the OX40 agonist ivuxolimab. The gene calls are TRBV20-1 and TRBJ1-2, with D tentatively TRBD1 (6 bases). This TCR came from an adult with an advanced solid tumor such as melanoma, head and neck, liver or kidney cancer. The CDR3 protein is CSASPGAYTF. The CDR3 bases are TGCAGTGCTAGTCCAGGGGCCTACACCTTC.